These T cell receptor beta chains were read from a single sample in a study of blood T cell repertoires in COVID-19. Some clones are missing from TCRdb's copy, which holds only in-frame ones; the method was immunoSEQ multiplex PCR. The table includes 110,000 to 150,000 clones, approximately 81% detected once. Sequencing used peripheral blood. Receptors were obtained from a human donor in a cohort sampled during active COVID-19. The CDR3 runs from the conserved cysteine through the conserved F or W. Each record gives: V gene, D gene, J gene, CDR3 protein. The D gene is left open where the match is weak.

v_gene: TRBV6-5; d_gene: TRBD1; j_gene: TRBJ2-7; CDR3aa: CASRGQAGAYEQYF
v_gene: TRBV9; d_gene: NA; j_gene: TRBJ1-1; CDR3aa: CASSGRGGSKNTEAFF
v_gene: TRBV6-4; d_gene: NA; j_gene: TRBJ2-1; CDR3aa: CASSQKSGWSSYNEQFF
v_gene: TRBV4-3; d_gene: TRBD1; j_gene: TRBJ1-5; CDR3aa: CASSQELDRAFNQPQHF
v_gene: TRBV7-2; d_gene: NA; j_gene: TRBJ2-1; CDR3aa: CASSPRGKPGISSYNEQFF
v_gene: TRBV7-3; d_gene: NA; j_gene: TRBJ2-5; CDR3aa: CASSLMGGQQETQYF
v_gene: TRBV28; d_gene: NA; j_gene: TRBJ2-2; CDR3aa: CASSFGGTFTGELFF
v_gene: TRBV7-2; d_gene: NA; j_gene: TRBJ2-7; CDR3aa: CASHRGGMTYEQYF
v_gene: TRBV6-2/TRBV6-3; d_gene: TRBD1; j_gene: TRBJ1-2; CDR3aa: CASNPDRGPYGYTF
v_gene: TRBV13; d_gene: NA; j_gene: TRBJ2-7; CDR3aa: CASSLGQGESYEQYF
v_gene: TRBV2; d_gene: TRBD1; j_gene: TRBJ1-5; CDR3aa: CASNPDRVNQPQHF
v_gene: TRBV6-5; d_gene: TRBD1; j_gene: TRBJ1-1; CDR3aa: CASMGQGAVNTEAFF
v_gene: TRBV5-1; d_gene: NA; j_gene: TRBJ1-4; CDR3aa: CASSSGPGGKKLFF
v_gene: TRBV5-1; d_gene: TRBD1; j_gene: TRBJ2-2; CDR3aa: CASSQGQGAARELFF
v_gene: TRBV19; d_gene: TRBD1; j_gene: TRBJ1-6; CDR3aa: CASSEPGQSRYNSPLHF
v_gene: TRBV10-3; d_gene: NA; j_gene: TRBJ1-2; CDR3aa: CAISDPGSDNYGYTF
v_gene: TRBV25-1; d_gene: TRBD2; j_gene: TRBJ2-7; CDR3aa: CASSEFRLAGYEQYF
v_gene: TRBV28; d_gene: NA; j_gene: TRBJ1-5; CDR3aa: CASRGGGGNQPQHF
v_gene: TRBV6-5; d_gene: TRBD2; j_gene: TRBJ2-7; CDR3aa: CASSYLSGSSYEQYF
v_gene: TRBV21-1; d_gene: NA; j_gene: TRBJ1-3; CDR3aa: CASNPGQGSNPGNTIYF
v_gene: TRBV6-5; d_gene: TRBD2; j_gene: TRBJ2-7; CDR3aa: CASSTSGRAFYEQYF
v_gene: TRBV7-2; d_gene: TRBD2; j_gene: TRBJ2-1; CDR3aa: CASSFRTSGSRGYNEQFF
v_gene: TRBV5-1; d_gene: NA; j_gene: TRBJ1-6; CDR3aa: CASSSSDGNSPLHF
v_gene: TRBV11-2; d_gene: NA; j_gene: TRBJ1-5; CDR3aa: CASSMTGAGQPQHF
v_gene: TRBV2; d_gene: NA; j_gene: TRBJ1-2; CDR3aa: CASSETGCKDIYGYTF
v_gene: TRBV2; d_gene: NA; j_gene: TRBJ2-1; CDR3aa: CASSDNVCQFF
v_gene: TRBV5-1; d_gene: TRBD2; j_gene: TRBJ2-1; CDR3aa: CASTPPGLALDEQFF
v_gene: TRBV2; d_gene: NA; j_gene: TRBJ1-2; CDR3aa: CASSGSGNYGYTF
v_gene: TRBV3-1/TRBV3-2; d_gene: NA; j_gene: TRBJ1-3; CDR3aa: CASSQRSAAGNTIYF
v_gene: TRBV27; d_gene: NA; j_gene: TRBJ1-5; CDR3aa: CASSFGQANQPQHF
v_gene: TRBV11-2; d_gene: NA; j_gene: TRBJ2-1; CDR3aa: CASSLRLQAGPYNEQFF
v_gene: TRBV7-3; d_gene: NA; j_gene: TRBJ2-2; CDR3aa: CASSSGSQRSGELFF
v_gene: TRBV7-9; d_gene: TRBD2; j_gene: TRBJ2-3; CDR3aa: CATRTSGSADTQYF
v_gene: TRBV24-1; d_gene: TRBD2; j_gene: TRBJ2-7; CDR3aa: CATSDDTSGVLGQYF
v_gene: TRBV7-2; d_gene: NA; j_gene: TRBJ2-5; CDR3aa: CASSLQGWETQYF
v_gene: TRBV27; d_gene: NA; j_gene: TRBJ1-5; CDR3aa: CASSLYQDRNNQPQHF
v_gene: TRBV27; d_gene: TRBD2; j_gene: TRBJ2-7; CDR3aa: CASSSGLAGAGYYEQYF
v_gene: TRBV7-6; d_gene: NA; j_gene: TRBJ2-7; CDR3aa: CASSLGIDPGSYEQYF
v_gene: TRBV6-5; d_gene: TRBD1; j_gene: TRBJ2-7; CDR3aa: CASRQQGVFEQYF
v_gene: TRBV6-2/TRBV6-3; d_gene: TRBD1; j_gene: TRBJ2-2; CDR3aa: CASSQNRGNTGELFF
v_gene: TRBV5-6; d_gene: NA; j_gene: TRBJ2-7; CDR3aa: CASSLADWAEQYF
v_gene: TRBV20-1; d_gene: NA; j_gene: TRBJ1-4; CDR3aa: CSASYQGIKLFF
v_gene: TRBV28; d_gene: NA; j_gene: TRBJ2-1; CDR3aa: CASRLGLRLFNEQFF
v_gene: TRBV19; d_gene: NA; j_gene: TRBJ1-3; CDR3aa: CASSIQQSSGNTIYF
v_gene: TRBV28; d_gene: NA; j_gene: TRBJ1-3; CDR3aa: CASSPGLDTIYF
v_gene: TRBV28; d_gene: TRBD1; j_gene: TRBJ1-5; CDR3aa: CASSPTGGLNQPQHF
v_gene: TRBV7-3; d_gene: TRBD1; j_gene: TRBJ1-1; CDR3aa: CASSSTGGGAEAFF
v_gene: TRBV29-1; d_gene: NA; j_gene: TRBJ2-7; CDR3aa: CSAQRGSRGVGEQYF
v_gene: TRBV4-1; d_gene: TRBD2; j_gene: TRBJ2-7; CDR3aa: CASSQRTSGRTYEQYF
v_gene: TRBV21-1; d_gene: NA; j_gene: TRBJ2-7; CDR3aa: CASSAIRDWFYEQYF